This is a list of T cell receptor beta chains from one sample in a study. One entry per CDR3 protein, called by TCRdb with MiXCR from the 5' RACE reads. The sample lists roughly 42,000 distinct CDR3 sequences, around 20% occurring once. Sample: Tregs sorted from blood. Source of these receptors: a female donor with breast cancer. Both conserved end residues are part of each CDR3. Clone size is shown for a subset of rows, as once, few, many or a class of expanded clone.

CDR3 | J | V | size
CASSLGVGTTRLF | TRBJ2-1 | TRBV7-2 | NA
CASSLSPNSPLHF | TRBJ1-6 | TRBV28 | many
CASSSGLASSYNEQFF | TRBJ2-1 | TRBV4-1 | NA
CASSTRTQSYEQSF | TRBJ2-7 | TRBV5-5 | NA
CASRWTSGLASGANVLTF | TRBJ2-6 | TRBV2 | NA
CASSPSRGGSGNTIYF | TRBJ1-3 | TRBV18 | NA
CASRGLANTGELFF | TRBJ2-2 | TRBV5-1 | medium-sized
CSGGARLSYEKYF | TRBJ2-7 | TRBV20-1 | NA
CASSHQVPTGTYGYTF | TRBJ1-2 | TRBV7-9 | NA
CASSYSNARGTSPLHF | TRBJ1-6 | TRBV6-5 | many
CASSWGSRADTQYF | TRBJ2-3 | TRBV27 | many
CSARFKLTDTQYF | TRBJ2-3 | TRBV20-1 | few
CASSLGVTYEQYF | TRBJ2-7 | TRBV7-3 | few
CASSPQGNVLSGANVLTF | TRBJ2-6 | TRBV7-3 | few
CAGREDPNFTGELFF | TRBJ2-2 | TRBV5-1 | many
CASSLLADSYEQYF | TRBJ2-7 | TRBV28 | NA
CASSFETSITDTQYF | TRBJ2-3 | TRBV5-1 | few
CASSRPGAGELFF | TRBJ2-2 | TRBV7-2 | few
CSATPQETQYF | TRBJ2-5 | TRBV20-1 | NA
CASSLAFGGNQPQHF | TRBJ1-5 | TRBV12-3/TRBV12-4 | few
CASSATKMGEQFF | TRBJ2-1 | TRBV5-6 | many
CASSHGVDTQYF | TRBJ2-3 | TRBV12-3/TRBV12-4 | NA
CASSTQGAGNEQFF | TRBJ2-1 | TRBV5-1 | many
CASSRGTRNQPQHF | TRBJ1-5 | TRBV12-3/TRBV12-4 | NA
CASSSQDFETQYF | TRBJ2-5 | TRBV7-7 | NA
CASSPVDTTNYGYTF | TRBJ1-2 | TRBV4-1 | many
CASTPHTDISGANVLTF | TRBJ2-6 | TRBV25-1 | NA
CAISPEGKQETQYF | TRBJ2-5 | TRBV18 | NA
CASSLGGADTQYF | TRBJ2-3 | TRBV7-7 | many
CASSHASTYEQYF | TRBJ2-7 | TRBV4-1 | many
CASRPAGGDTEAFF | TRBJ1-1 | TRBV7-9 | NA
CASSSGPEAFF | TRBJ1-1 | TRBV12-3/TRBV12-4 | medium-sized
CSAHLRIAAYEQYF | TRBJ2-7 | TRBV20-1 | few
CASSQEGREAQYF | TRBJ2-5 | TRBV4-2 | NA
CASSLGIGDRDGYTF | TRBJ1-2 | TRBV12-3/TRBV12-4 | NA
CASSSRPTGVIYEQYF | TRBJ2-7 | TRBV6-2/TRBV6-3 | NA
CASTFGLGSGDEQFF | TRBJ2-1 | TRBV9 | many
CASRFLGDTGELFF | TRBJ2-2 | TRBV6-5 | NA
CASSQQASWTYEQYF | TRBJ2-7 | TRBV4-1 | NA
CASRRDPGIGQPQHF | TRBJ1-5 | TRBV28 | few
CASSYRADSNQPQHF | TRBJ1-5 | TRBV28 | NA
CASSLPLGQGYTEAFF | TRBJ1-1 | TRBV5-1 | many
CASSQGGQGPYEQYF | TRBJ2-7 | TRBV4-1 | NA
CAASTPTGSYNEQFF | TRBJ2-1 | TRBV15 | NA
CASSISGNEQYF | TRBJ2-7 | TRBV7-3 | NA
CASSVYRETGELFF | TRBJ2-2 | TRBV9 | few
CASRNPGTSKTEQFF | TRBJ2-1 | TRBV6-5 | many
CASSYTTGTGADTQYF | TRBJ2-3 | TRBV6-5 | many
CASSFSVDTDTQYF | TRBJ2-3 | TRBV5-1 | many
CASSHRQGDEKLFF | TRBJ1-4 | TRBV12-3/TRBV12-4 | NA
CASSTTAAGQETQYF | TRBJ2-5 | TRBV7-8 | NA
CAGSTPQGHRYGYTF | TRBJ1-2 | TRBV27 | NA
CACSLRLAATYEQYF | TRBJ2-7 | TRBV28 | NA